One T cell receptor beta chain is described in this entry. Its cognate antigen is unknown. The treatment was: roughly 11-day PBMC culture with coronavirus spike peptide pools or control peptides (ViraFEST assay). Negative-selection isolation of CD4+ T cells was performed after approximately 10 days of culture. CDR1 MNHEY and CDR2 SVGAGI come from the germline V gene. This CDR3 comprises 14 residues. Trimming removed 0 bases at V and 3 bases at J, with 8 bases between. This sample was taken from a study of vaccination and CD4 T cells after COVID-19. The Oncomine TCR Beta short-read assay sequenced DNA from cultured CD4+ T cells. MiXCR, applied by TCRdb to the PCR reads, yields one record per CDR3 protein. The table records 7,900 or so distinct CDR3 sequences, 50% of them present only once.

Input material: CD4+ T cells from blood, cultured in vitro. The V and J genes are TRBV6-5 and TRBJ1-1; no firm D call. This receptor was obtained from a human donor who had recovered from COVID-19. CDR3 sequence (DNA): TGTGCCAGCAGTTACTCGTTTACCCACACTGAAGCTTTCTTT. The encoded protein is CASSYSFTHTEAFF.